This T cell receptor (beta chain) was identified during a study of blood T cell repertoires in COVID-19. In the study's own analysis: Counts of nucleated cells, estimated from reference gene primer amplification, were obtained. Repertoires were generated with immunoSEQ multiplex PCR, while TCRdb's copy carries only in-frame clones and drops some. V, J and clone size derive from that table, while D and trimming were established from the DNA sequence. The sample has roughly 110,000 clones; about 88% are singletons. Germline lookup yields CDR1 SEHNR and CDR2 FQNEAQ (reference sequence). Trimming pared 1 base from V and 3 bases from J, leaving 10 bases between. The CDR3 spans 15 residues. This clone occurred a few times.

Sequenced: peripheral blood. V usage is TRBV7-9 and J usage is TRBJ1-5; D remains unclear. This clonotype was obtained from a man aged 40-50 years with acute or convalescent COVID-19. This chain's CDR3 is CASSLDRTYNQPQHF. CDR3 in DNA: TGTGCCAGCAGCTTAGACAGAACCTACAATCAGCCCCAGCATTTT.